This T cell receptor (beta chain) was observed in a study of cytomegalovirus exposure and HLA in healthy donors. Study-level findings and limits: The study reported that TCR beta sequences accurately predicted HLA-A and HLA-B alleles in most subjects. Using the classifier, cytomegalovirus status was reportedly diagnosed with high specificity and sensitivity. In vitro checks showed that a few CMV-associated chains really do target CMV antigens.

J lost 7 bases, V lost 5 bases, and 10 bases had no gene match. The CDR3 is 15 residues long. CDR1 is PRHDT, CDR2 FYEKMQ, per germline (reference sequence). Each of the donors was a healthy bone marrow donor. The PCR was carried out with 60 Vbeta primers and 13 Jbeta primers. Data came from immunoSEQ multiplex PCR; TCRdb stores just in-frame clones and leaves some out. The repertoire holds 99,000 or so clones, with 15% as singletons. A remark on this clone: Its antigen is still unknown.

The chain joins TRBV13 to TRBJ2-7, with TRBD2 identical over 11 bases. The sample was PBMCs. The TCR originated in a female donor in good health and CMV-seronegative. DNA of the CDR3: TGTGCCAGCAGCACCCATAGCGGGAGGGCGGGAGAGCAGTACTTC. Amino acids: CASSTHSGRAGEQYF.